Detailed here is one T cell receptor (beta chain). The antigen remains unidentified. The study reverse transcribed the entire isolated RNA, so it sequenced expressed TCRB transcripts. TCRdb's copy holds only in-frame clones and misses some; the assay was immunoSEQ multiplex PCR. The top ten hold 0.3% of the sample, which has just over 25,000 clones, roughly half seen once. The data belong to a study of beta chain features in type 1 diabetes. The germline gives CDR1 MNHEY, CDR2 SMNVEV (reference sequence). The junction had 16 bases not matched to a gene; V was cut back by 6 bases and J by 1 base. The CDR3 covers 18 residues. The study, taken as a whole, reports: The study found moderately but significantly shorter TCRB CDR3s in all four CD4+ subsets of Type 1 diabetes patients.

The sample consisted of stem cell memory CD4+ T cells from blood. This TCR was recovered from a man aged 25-45 years with type 1 diabetes. This chain links TRBV27 with TRBJ1-1; TRBD1 matches 8 bases. This CDR3 reads CASRLYPGQEFGNTEAFF. CDR3 DNA sequence: TGTGCCAGCAGATTGTACCCGGGACAGGAGTTTGGGAACACTGAAGCTTTCTTT.